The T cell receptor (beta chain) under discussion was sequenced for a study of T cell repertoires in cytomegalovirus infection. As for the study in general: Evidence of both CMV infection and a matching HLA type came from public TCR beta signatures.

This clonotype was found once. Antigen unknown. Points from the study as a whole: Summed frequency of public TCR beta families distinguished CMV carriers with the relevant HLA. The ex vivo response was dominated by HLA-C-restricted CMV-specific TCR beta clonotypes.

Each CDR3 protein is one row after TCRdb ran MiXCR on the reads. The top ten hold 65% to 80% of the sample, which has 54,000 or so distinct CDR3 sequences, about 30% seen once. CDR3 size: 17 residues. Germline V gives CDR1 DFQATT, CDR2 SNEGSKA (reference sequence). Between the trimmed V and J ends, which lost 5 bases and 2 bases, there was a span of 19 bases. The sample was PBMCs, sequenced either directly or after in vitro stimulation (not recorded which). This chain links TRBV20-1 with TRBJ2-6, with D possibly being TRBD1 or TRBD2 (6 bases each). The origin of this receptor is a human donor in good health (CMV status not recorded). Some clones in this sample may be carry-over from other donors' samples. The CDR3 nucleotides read TGCAGTGCTCAGGGGACATCCGGGAGCACTGGGGCCAACGTCCTGACTTTC. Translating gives CSAQGTSGSTGANVLTF.